The 10 T cell receptor beta chains presented below share a single source sample, sequenced in a study of cytomegalovirus exposure and HLA in healthy donors. Using immunoSEQ multiplex PCR, the repertoire was profiled, and TCRdb retains in-frame clones only, with some absent. The table has over 100,000 clones, about 88% seen once; the top ten hold over 1%. The sequencing sample was made of PBMCs. All receptors derive from a woman between 18 and 30 years old in good health and CMV-seronegative.

The chain carries TRBV7-3 and TRBJ2-7, with TRBD2 matching over 10 bases. V lost 3 bases to trimming and J lost 6 bases; unmatched junction nucleotides: 5. The CDR3 loop spans 14 amino acids. Germline-derived CDR1 and CDR2 are SGHTA and FQGTGA. The CDR3 here is CASSFTSGDFEQYF. The CDR3 region has the DNA TGTGCCAGCAGCTTTACTAGCGGGGATTTCGAGCAGTACTTC.

In this sample, this clone turned up once. The rearrangement links TRBV5-4 to TRBJ2-3, with 16 bases matching TRBD2. CDR3 length: 18 amino acids. Trimming at V came to 3 bases and at J to 1 base, leaving 5 bases not matched to a gene. In germline, CDR1 is SGHNT, CDR2 YYREEE (reference sequence). CDR3 coding DNA: TGTGCCAGCAGCTCCGGGACTAGCGGGGGGGCTGGCACAGATACGCAGTATTTT. Translating it yields CASSSGTSGGAGTDTQYF.

The V gene is TRBV6-5, the J gene TRBJ1-5, with 7 bases matching TRBD1. J lost 5 bases, V lost 2 bases, and 0 bases had no gene match. Germline lookup yields CDR1 MNHEY and CDR2 SVGAGI. The CDR3 is 13 amino acids. The DNA of the CDR3 is TGTGCCAGCAGTTACGACAGGGATCAGCCCCAGCATTTT. This encodes CASSYDRDQPQHF.

This chain joins TRBV5-1 and TRBJ1-2; D is possibly TRBD1 (5 bases). CDR1 SGHRS and CDR2 YFSETQ come from the germline V gene. V gave up 4 bases and J gave up 5 bases, with 12 bases separating them. The CDR3 sequence is 13 residues long. The CDR3 nucleotides read TGCGCCAGCAGCCCCAGGGAAGGATATGGCTACACCTTC. Its translation is CASSPREGYGYTF.

CDR3 nucleotides: TGTGCCAGCAGTCCCAATGGACAGAACACCGGGGAGCTGTTTTTT. Translating it yields CASSPNGQNTGELFF. The J gene is TRBJ2-2, the V gene TRBV6-4; tentatively, D is TRBD1 (5 bases). Germline V lookup: CDR1 MRHNA, CDR2 SNTAGT. This CDR3 region has 15 residues. Trimming stripped 5 bases from V and 1 base from J, with 11 bases between.

This clone is medium-sized in the sample. CDR3 nucleotide sequence: TGTGCCAGCAGCCAAGTACTCGGGGAGCTGTTTTTT. It translates to CASSQVLGELFF. The chain uses TRBV14 and TRBJ2-2, with D unclear. The CDR3 consists of 12 residues. Trimming took 1 base from V and 7 from J, leaving 4 bases between them. Germline V gives CDR1 SGHDN, CDR2 FVKESK.

The V and J genes are TRBV9 and TRBJ2-7; TRBD2 aligns across 7 bases. In germline, CDR1 is SGDLS, CDR2 YYNGEE. J gave up 6 bases and V 0 bases, and 3 bases lay outside the gene matches. The CDR3 spans 13 residues. The DNA of the CDR3 is TGTGCCAGCAGCGTAGCCTCGGGGGGCGAGCAGTACTTC. This codes for CASSVASGGEQYF.

This chain links TRBV4-1 with TRBJ1-2, with 11 bases aligning to TRBD1. The CDR3 is 18 amino acids. CDR1 and CDR2 from the germline V gene are MGHRA and YSYEKL. J gave up 7 bases and V 1 base, and 14 bases lay outside the gene matches. This CDR3 reads CASSQVFGDRGLKGGYTF. The CDR3 nucleotides read TGCGCCAGCAGCCAAGTATTCGGGGACAGGGGGTTAAAGGGTGGCTACACCTTC.

The V and J genes are TRBV7-6 and TRBJ2-1; D perhaps matches TRBD2 (5 bases). The CDR3 totals 13 residues. Germline values: CDR1 SGHVS, CDR2 FNYEAQ. The V gene lost 0 bases and the J gene lost 11 bases, with 11 bases spanning the gap. CDR3 DNA sequence: TGTGCCAGCAGCTTAGCGGAGGCTGGGAAGCAGTTCTTC. Translating gives CASSLAEAGKQFF.

The rearrangement links TRBV5-1 to TRBJ2-7; D unclear. The ends were cut back, 2 bases at V and 3 bases at J, with 12 bases in the middle. The CDR3 consists of 14 residues. CDR1 and CDR2 from the germline V gene are SGHRS and YFSETQ. The CDR3 reads CASSLNPEVYEQYF. CDR3 in DNA: TGCGCCAGCAGCTTAAATCCAGAGGTCTACGAGCAGTACTTC. The full variable domain, completed using reference TRBV5-1 and TRBJ2-7, is KAGVTQTPRYLIKTRGQQVTLSCSPISGHRSVSWYQQTPGQGLQFLFEYFSETQRNKGNFPGRFSGRQFSNSRSEMNVSTLELGDSALYLCASSLNPEVYEQYFGPGTRLTVT.